This is a list of T cell receptor beta chains from one sample in a study of CD8+CD57+ T cells in acquired aplastic anemia. TCRdb re-called the reads through MiXCR, storing one row per CDR3 protein. The sample has about 120,000 distinct CDR3 sequences; over 30% are singletons. The sequencing sample was made of sorted CD4+, CD8+, or CD8+CD57+ T cells (not recorded which) from PBMCs. The source of these receptors is a human donor with aplastic anemia. CDR3s include the opening cysteine and the closing phenylalanine or tryptophan. Fields, in order: D gene, clone size, V gene, J gene, CDR3 protein, CDR3 DNA. D genes are given only for firm matches. Size is omitted from some rows. Given values are once, few, many or a class for expanded clones.

D: NA; size: many; V: TRBV12-3/TRBV12-4; J: TRBJ1-4; CDR3: CASSWGTRGKLFF; DNA: TGTGCCAGCAGTTGGGGGACCCGAGGAAAACTGTTTTTT
D: NA; size: NA; V: TRBV28; J: TRBJ1-5; CDR3: CTSRQALGNQPQHF; DNA: TGTACCAGCAGACAGGCCCTTGGGAATCAGCCCCAGCATTTT
D: NA; size: many; V: TRBV13; J: TRBJ2-7; CDR3: CASSPTGATDYEQYF; DNA: TGTGCCAGCAGCCCTACCGGCGCTACCGACTACGAGCAGTACTTC
D: NA; size: NA; V: TRBV11-2; J: TRBJ1-6; CDR3: CASSLMHGGLLYSPLHF; DNA: TGTGCCAGCAGCTTAATGCATGGGGGACTTCTATATTCACCCCTCCACTTT
D: NA; size: NA; V: TRBV2; J: TRBJ2-5; CDR3: CASAWRGAGEETQYF; DNA: TGTGCCAGCGCGTGGAGGGGCGCCGGAGAAGAGACCCAGTACTTC
D: TRBD1; size: many; V: TRBV6-2/TRBV6-3; J: TRBJ1-1; CDR3: CASRSGGMNTEAFF; DNA: TGTGCCAGCAGATCAGGGGGGATGAACACTGAAGCTTTCTTT
D: TRBD1; size: few; V: TRBV4-2; J: TRBJ1-4; CDR3: CASSQKGQGNEKLFF; DNA: TGTGCCAGCAGCCAGAAAGGACAGGGGAATGAAAAACTGTTTTTT
D: NA; size: NA; V: TRBV20-1; J: TRBJ1-4; CDR3: CSARDRDKGDEKLFF; DNA: TGCAGTGCTAGAGACAGAGACAAGGGAGATGAAAAACTGTTTTTT
D: NA; size: NA; V: TRBV2; J: TRBJ2-7; CDR3: CASSKGPYEQYF; DNA: TGTGCCAGCAGTAAGGGCCCCTACGAGCAGTACTTC
D: TRBD2; size: NA; V: TRBV15; J: TRBJ2-3; CDR3: CATSRERGSTDTQYF; DNA: TGTGCCACCAGCAGAGAGCGGGGGAGCACAGATACGCAGTATTTT
D: NA; size: NA; V: TRBV3-1; J: TRBJ2-4; CDR3: CASSQSFGLAKNIQYF; DNA: TGTGCCAGCAGCCAAAGTTTTGGGCTAGCCAAAAACATTCAGTACTTC
D: NA; size: once; V: TRBV5-5; J: TRBJ1-1; CDR3: CASGFGTLGVNTEAFF; DNA: TGTGCCAGCGGCTTTGGAACTCTGGGGGTGAACACTGAAGCTTTCTTT
D: NA; size: many; V: TRBV2; J: TRBJ1-3; CDR3: CASAGTEGNTIYF; DNA: TGTGCCAGCGCCGGGACGGAAGGAAACACCATATATTTT
D: NA; size: NA; V: TRBV11-1; J: TRBJ2-7; CDR3: CASSLGNPGGPGERYF; DNA: TGTGCCAGCAGCTTAGGGAATCCAGGGGGGCCGGGGGAGCGGTACTTC
D: NA; size: many; V: TRBV12-3/TRBV12-4; J: TRBJ1-2; CDR3: CASRPTANYGYTF; DNA: TGTGCCAGCAGGCCGACAGCTAACTATGGCTACACCTTC
D: NA; size: few; V: TRBV7-9; J: TRBJ1-6; CDR3: CASSLVGNSPLHF; DNA: TGTGCCAGCAGCTTAGTGGGTAATTCACCCCTCCACTTT
D: NA; size: many; V: TRBV9; J: TRBJ2-1; CDR3: CASSVEAYSYNEQFF; DNA: TGTGCCAGCAGCGTAGAGGCCTATTCCTACAATGAGCAGTTCTTC
D: NA; size: few; V: TRBV18; J: TRBJ1-3; CDR3: CASSGDALLVGNTIYF; DNA: TGTGCCAGCTCAGGAGACGCCCTATTAGTTGGAAACACCATATATTTT
D: TRBD1; size: NA; V: TRBV3-1; J: TRBJ2-1; CDR3: CASSLGPYRGNEQFF; DNA: TGTGCCAGCAGCCTTGGGCCCTACAGGGGAAATGAGCAGTTCTTC
D: NA; size: many; V: TRBV5-1; J: TRBJ1-3; CDR3: CASSPEGWKAGDTIYF; DNA: TGCGCCAGCAGCCCCGAGGGGTGGAAAGCTGGAGACACCATATATTTT
D: NA; size: many; V: TRBV4-3; J: TRBJ1-4; CDR3: CASSHDRSRNEKLFF; DNA: TGCGCCAGCAGCCACGACAGAAGCCGTAATGAAAAACTGTTTTTT
D: TRBD2; size: NA; V: TRBV25-1; J: TRBJ2-1; CDR3: CASSGPTSGYNEQFF; DNA: TGTGCCAGCAGTGGTCCGACTAGCGGCTACAATGAGCAGTTCTTC
D: NA; size: NA; V: TRBV25-1; J: TRBJ1-6; CDR3: CASSESWGGTDNSPLHF; DNA: TGTGCCAGCAGTGAAAGTTGGGGGGGCACAGATAATTCACCCCTCCACTTT
D: NA; size: once; V: TRBV5-6; J: TRBJ2-2; CDR3: CASSLGDNTGELFF; DNA: TGTGCCAGCAGCTTGGGGGACAACACCGGGGAGCTGTTTTTT
D: NA; size: many; V: TRBV11-2; J: TRBJ2-3; CDR3: CASSLGDGSSTDTQYF; DNA: TGTGCCAGCAGCTTAGGGGATGGGAGCAGCACAGATACGCAGTATTTT
D: TRBD1; size: few; V: TRBV6-4; J: TRBJ1-1; CDR3: CASRLGQGMGEAFF; DNA: TGTGCCAGCAGACTGGGACAGGGGATGGGTGAAGCTTTCTTT
D: NA; size: NA; V: TRBV7-6; J: TRBJ1-3; CDR3: CASSPPGPNLLSGNTIYF; DNA: TGTGCCAGCAGCCCCCCCGGGCCTAACTTACTTTCTGGAAACACCATATATTTT
D: TRBD2; size: NA; V: TRBV6-1; J: TRBJ2-7; CDR3: CASSTTSGGAYEQYF; DNA: TGTGCCAGCAGCACGACTAGCGGGGGCGCCTACGAGCAGTACTTC
D: NA; size: NA; V: TRBV24-1; J: TRBJ2-7; CDR3: CATSDSGDSYEQYF; DNA: TGTGCCACCAGTGATTCAGGAGACTCCTACGAGCAGTACTTC
D: TRBD1; size: NA; V: TRBV12-5; J: TRBJ1-6; CDR3: CASGIRDSSYNSPLHF; DNA: TGTGCTAGTGGTATCCGGGACAGCTCCTATAATTCACCCCTCCACTTT
D: NA; size: many; V: TRBV3-2; J: TRBJ1-1; CDR3: CASSHPQGEAFF; DNA: TGTGCCAGCAGCCATCCTCAGGGAGAAGCTTTCTTT
D: TRBD2; size: few; V: TRBV10-3; J: TRBJ2-3; CDR3: CAISLTAGPNTDTQYF; DNA: TGTGCCATCAGTCTTACAGCGGGACCAAATACAGATACGCAGTATTTT
D: NA; size: many; V: TRBV4-2; J: TRBJ2-2; CDR3: CASSRTVSNTGELFF; DNA: TGTGCCAGCAGCCGGACAGTTTCGAACACCGGGGAGCTGTTTTTT
D: NA; size: many; V: TRBV19; J: TRBJ2-1; CDR3: CASSPVGGALSKGEQFF; DNA: TGTGCCAGTAGCCCCGTCGGCGGGGCCTTGTCGAAGGGTGAGCAGTTCTTC
D: NA; size: many; V: TRBV19; J: TRBJ2-2; CDR3: CASKAGSLETGELFF; DNA: TGTGCCAGCAAGGCGGGGTCCCTGGAAACCGGGGAGCTGTTTTTT
D: TRBD2; size: many; V: TRBV9; J: TRBJ2-2; CDR3: CASSVTSGGFNTGELFF; DNA: TGTGCCAGCAGCGTTACTAGCGGGGGGTTCAACACCGGGGAGCTGTTTTTT
D: NA; size: NA; V: TRBV9; J: TRBJ2-2; CDR3: CASSETFNTGELFF; DNA: TGTGCCAGCAGCGAAACCTTTAACACCGGGGAGCTGTTTTTT
D: NA; size: many; V: TRBV6-1; J: TRBJ1-5; CDR3: CASSARGDWGQPQHF; DNA: TGTGCCAGCAGTGCTAGGGGCGACTGGGGACAGCCCCAGCATTTT
D: NA; size: NA; V: TRBV5-1; J: TRBJ1-1; CDR3: CASSLRGARVNTEAFF; DNA: TGCGCCAGCAGCTTGAGGGGCGCGCGGGTGAACACTGAAGCTTTCTTT
D: NA; size: NA; V: TRBV29-1; J: TRBJ1-1; CDR3: CSVGRGSTEAFF; DNA: TGCAGCGTTGGAAGGGGATCCACTGAAGCTTTCTTT
D: NA; size: NA; V: TRBV2; J: TRBJ2-1; CDR3: CASSGLSF; DNA: TGTGCCAGCAGTGGTTTATCCTTC
D: TRBD1; size: few; V: TRBV5-1; J: TRBJ1-4; CDR3: CASSFLTGGDEKLFF; DNA: TGCGCCAGCAGCTTTTTGACAGGGGGCGATGAAAAACTGTTTTTT
D: NA; size: NA; V: TRBV6-5; J: TRBJ2-1; CDR3: CASSYGRGPRNEQFF; DNA: TGTGCCAGCAGTTACGGGAGAGGTCCGCGCAATGAGCAGTTCTTC
D: TRBD1; size: many; V: TRBV29-1; J: TRBJ1-2; CDR3: CSVVGQGDYGYTF; DNA: TGCAGCGTTGTGGGACAGGGCGACTATGGCTACACCTTC
D: TRBD1; size: once; V: TRBV25-1; J: TRBJ1-4; CDR3: CASNDTGGSGKLFF; DNA: TGTGCCAGCAATGACACAGGGGGCTCGGGAAAACTGTTTTTT
D: TRBD2; size: many; V: TRBV12-3/TRBV12-4; J: TRBJ2-5; CDR3: CASSPGLAGGQETQYF; DNA: TGTGCCAGCAGTCCCGGACTAGCGGGGGGGCAAGAGACCCAGTACTTC
D: TRBD2; size: few; V: TRBV12-3/TRBV12-4; J: TRBJ2-1; CDR3: CASSLNELAGGEQFF; DNA: TGTGCCAGCAGTTTAAATGAACTAGCGGGGGGTGAGCAGTTCTTC
D: TRBD1; size: many; V: TRBV15; J: TRBJ1-3; CDR3: CATSRLTGAFYSGNTIYF; DNA: TGTGCCACCAGCAGATTAACAGGGGCCTTCTACTCTGGAAACACCATATATTTT
D: NA; size: few; V: TRBV28; J: TRBJ2-7; CDR3: CASSLWRSEQYF; DNA: TGTGCCAGCAGTTTATGGAGGTCCGAGCAGTACTTC
D: TRBD1; size: many; V: TRBV29-1; J: TRBJ1-2; CDR3: CSVRQGALGYTF; DNA: TGCAGCGTTCGACAGGGGGCCTTGGGCTACACCTTC